Here is one T cell receptor beta chain with its context. Per the original methods: Quantification of nucleated cells was approximated via reference gene primer amplification. The repertoire was sequenced with immunoSEQ multiplex PCR; TCRdb's copy has only in-frame clones and lacks some. V, J and clone size reflect that table, while D and trimming were determined from the DNA. The sample records hundreds of thousands of clones, approximately 89% being singletons. It was during active infection that Seattle patients were enrolled and then longitudinally followed. CDR3 length: 12 amino acids. Trimming removed 0 bases from V and 8 bases from J, with 7 bases in between. This sample was taken from a study of blood T cell repertoires in COVID-19. For the study at large: The study drew acute and convalescent COVID-19 samples from the United States, Italy and Spain. PBMCs, B-cell-depleted T cells, or T cells provided the cDNA or gDNA that made up the material.

This sequence was found in a woman in her twenties or thirties with COVID-19, enrolled during active disease. The sequenced sample was peripheral blood. The chain carries TRBV12-3 or TRBV12-4 and TRBJ1-2; D remains ambiguous. CDR3 protein: CASSLAGRGYTF. CDR3 bases: TGTGCCAGCAGTTTAGCTGGCAGAGGCTACACCTTC.